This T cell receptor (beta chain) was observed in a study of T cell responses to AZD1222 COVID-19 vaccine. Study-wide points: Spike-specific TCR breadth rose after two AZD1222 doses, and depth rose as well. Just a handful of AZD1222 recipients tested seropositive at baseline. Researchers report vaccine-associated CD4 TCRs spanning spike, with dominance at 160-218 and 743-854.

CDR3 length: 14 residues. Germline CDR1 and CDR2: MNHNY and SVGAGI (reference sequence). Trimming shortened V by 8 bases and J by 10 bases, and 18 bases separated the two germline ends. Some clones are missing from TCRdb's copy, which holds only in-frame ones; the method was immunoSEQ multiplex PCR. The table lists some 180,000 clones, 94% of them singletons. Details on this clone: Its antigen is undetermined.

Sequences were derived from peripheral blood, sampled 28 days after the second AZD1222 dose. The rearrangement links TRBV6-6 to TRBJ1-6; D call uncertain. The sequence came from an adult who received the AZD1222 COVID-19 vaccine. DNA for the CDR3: TGTGCCAGCGGTAAGGCAAGGAGCGTGTCACCCCTCCACTTT. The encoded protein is CASGKARSVSPLHF.